These 7 T cell receptor beta chains share one sample of origin, sequenced in a study of blood T cell repertoires in COVID-19. Clones were sequenced by immunoSEQ multiplex PCR, and TCRdb holds only the in-frame ones, with some missing. The sample lists about 26,000 clones, 92% occurring once. The sequencing sample was made of peripheral blood. The receptors stem from a human donor in a cohort sampled during active COVID-19.

V is TRBV5-1 and J is TRBJ1-1; perhaps TRBD1 as D (5 bases). Trimming stripped 2 bases from V and 11 bases from J, with 13 bases between. This CDR3 is built from 12 residues. Germline V gene sequence: CDR1 SGHRS, CDR2 YFSETQ. CDR3 nucleotide sequence: TGCGCCAGCAGCTTAGGAAGGGGCTCGGCTTTCTTT. Its translation: CASSLGRGSAFF.

This sequence joins TRBV7-9 and TRBJ1-5; perhaps TRBD1 as D (6 bases). The CDR3 totals 16 residues. The V and J ends lost 4 bases and 2 bases respectively, with 15 bases between them. Germline V CDR1 and CDR2: SEHNR, FQNEAQ (reference sequence). The CDR3 nucleotides are TGTGCCAGCAGCTCTTGGGACACCGGGGGCAATCAGCCCCAGCATTTT. Its translation: CASSSWDTGGNQPQHF.

V and J are TRBV7-2 and TRBJ1-2; TRBD1 matches 8 bases. Germline-derived CDR1 and CDR2 are SGHTA and FQGNSA. The CDR3 totals 14 residues. Unmatched junction bases numbered 2, after V lost 3 bases and J lost 2 bases. CDR3 nucleotide sequence: TGTGCCAGCAGCTTGTACAGGGGGAACTATGGCTACACCTTC. Translating it yields CASSLYRGNYGYTF.

This rearrangement joins TRBV7-8 to TRBJ2-5; D might be TRBD2 (6 bases). Germline CDR1 and CDR2: SGHVS and FQNEAQ. CDR3 length: 14 amino acids. V lost 5 bases to trimming and J lost 5 bases, with 15 bases between them. The CDR3 protein is CASSPRWGEETQYF. CDR3 bases: TGTGCCAGCAGCCCCCGGTGGGGGGAGGAGACCCAGTACTTC.

The chain employs TRBV5-8 and TRBJ2-7; 9 bases are a match to TRBD1. V lost 2 bases, J lost 3 bases, and 6 bases stayed unmatched. The CDR3 has 15 amino acids. The germline V gene encodes CDR1 SGHTS and CDR2 YDEGEE. The CDR3 reads CASSLVGQGFYEQYF. CDR3 coding DNA: TGTGCCAGCAGCTTAGTGGGACAGGGATTCTACGAGCAGTACTTC.

This sequence joins TRBV15 and TRBJ2-5; D remains ambiguous. V was cut by 0 bases and J by 5 bases, with 4 bases left in between. This CDR3 contains 12 residues. CDR1 and CDR2 from the germline V gene are LNHNV and YYDKDF (reference sequence). CDR3 nucleotide sequence: TGTGCCACCAGCAGAGATCAGGAGACCCAGTACTTC. This sequence encodes CATSRDQETQYF.

The gene calls are TRBV4-1 and TRBJ2-6, with D perhaps matching TRBD2 (6 bases). Germline values: CDR1 MGHRA, CDR2 YSYEKL. V shed 0 bases and J shed 0 bases, with 12 bases lying between them. The CDR3 loop spans 18 amino acids. Here the CDR3 reads CASSQEGGWGSGANVLTF. The CDR3, as DNA: TGCGCCAGCAGCCAAGAAGGAGGGTGGGGCTCTGGGGCCAACGTCCTGACTTTC.